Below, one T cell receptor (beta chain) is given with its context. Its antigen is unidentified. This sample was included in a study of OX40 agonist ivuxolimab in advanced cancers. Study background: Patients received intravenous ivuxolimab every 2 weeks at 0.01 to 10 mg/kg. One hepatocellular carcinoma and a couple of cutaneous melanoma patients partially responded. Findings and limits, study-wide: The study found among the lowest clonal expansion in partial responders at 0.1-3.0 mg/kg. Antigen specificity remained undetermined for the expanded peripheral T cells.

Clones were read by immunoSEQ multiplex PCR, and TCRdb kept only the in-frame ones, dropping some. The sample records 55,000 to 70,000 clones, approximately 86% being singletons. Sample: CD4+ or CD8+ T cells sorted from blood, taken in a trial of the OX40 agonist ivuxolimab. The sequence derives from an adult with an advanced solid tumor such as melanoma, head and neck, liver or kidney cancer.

The CDR3 bases are TGTGCCAGCAGCTTGGCACAGGGAAGCGGTGGCTACACCTTC. This codes for CASSLAQGSGGYTF. The V call is TRBV5-5, the J call TRBJ1-2, with D possibly TRBD1 on 6 matching bases. The germline CDR1 and CDR2 sequences are SGHKS and YYEKEE (reference sequence). Trimming took 0 bases from V and 7 from J, leaving 13 bases between them. CDR3 size: 14 residues. Complete variable domain (other parts from reference TRBV5-5 and TRBJ1-2): DAGVTQSPTHLIKTRGQQVTLRCSPISGHKSVSWYQQVLGQGPQFIFQYYEKEERGRGNFPDRFSARQFPNYSSELNVNALLLGDSALYLCASSLAQGSGGYTFGSGTRLTVV.